The rows below give T cell receptor beta chains drawn from one sample of a study of OX40 agonist ivuxolimab in advanced cancers. Only in-frame clones appear in the TCRdb table, and some are missing; sequencing was by immunoSEQ multiplex PCR. Of approximately 71,000 clones listed, 80% to 85% are singletons. Sequencing used CD4+ or CD8+ T cells sorted from blood, obtained in a trial of the OX40 agonist ivuxolimab. The receptors were gathered from an adult with an advanced solid tumor such as melanoma, head and neck, liver or kidney cancer. Both conserved end residues are part of each CDR3. A D gene is named only where the DNA matches it firmly. The size of a clone is reported for some rows only, either as once, few or many, or as a class for expanded clones.

cdr3_aa: CASSSGLNSPLHF; cdr3_nt: TGTGCCAGCAGTTCAGGACTCAATTCACCCCTCCACTTT; d_call: -; j_call: TRBJ1-6; clone_size: -; cdr3_length: 13; v_call: TRBV28
cdr3_aa: CASSRMSGNTIYF; cdr3_nt: TGTGCCAGCAGCCGTATGTCTGGAAACACCATATATTTT; d_call: -; j_call: TRBJ1-3; clone_size: -; cdr3_length: 13; v_call: TRBV7-2
cdr3_aa: CASRPDREVDQPQHF; cdr3_nt: TGTGCCAGCAGACCAGACAGGGAAGTGGATCAGCCCCAGCATTTT; d_call: TRBD1; j_call: TRBJ1-5; clone_size: -; cdr3_length: 15; v_call: TRBV6-5
cdr3_aa: CASSPWTGSLGGANVLTF; cdr3_nt: TGTGCCAGTAGTCCTTGGACAGGGTCCTTGGGCGGGGCCAACGTCCTGACTTTC; d_call: TRBD1; j_call: TRBJ2-6; clone_size: -; cdr3_length: 18; v_call: TRBV19
cdr3_aa: CASKYSTGTGIFYEQYF; cdr3_nt: TGCGCCAGCAAATACTCTACCGGGACAGGGATCTTCTACGAGCAGTACTTC; d_call: TRBD1; j_call: TRBJ2-7; clone_size: -; cdr3_length: 17; v_call: TRBV23-1
cdr3_aa: CASSNPRLAGQYEQYF; cdr3_nt: TGTGCCAGCAGCAACCCCAGACTAGCGGGACAGTACGAGCAGTACTTC; d_call: -; j_call: TRBJ2-7; clone_size: -; cdr3_length: 16; v_call: TRBV21-1
cdr3_aa: CASSDGSSYNEQFF; cdr3_nt: TGCGCCAGCAGTGACGGGAGCTCCTACAATGAGCAGTTCTTC; d_call: -; j_call: TRBJ2-1; clone_size: once; cdr3_length: 14; v_call: TRBV10-1
cdr3_aa: CASRPRVVETQYF; cdr3_nt: TGTGCCAGCAGACCCAGGGTTGTGGAGACCCAGTACTTC; d_call: -; j_call: TRBJ2-5; clone_size: -; cdr3_length: 13; v_call: TRBV6-5
cdr3_aa: CASSLGGYAGEQYF; cdr3_nt: TGCGCCAGCAGCTTGGGAGGGTATGCTGGGGAGCAGTACTTC; d_call: -; j_call: TRBJ2-7; clone_size: -; cdr3_length: 14; v_call: TRBV5-1
cdr3_aa: CASSNRQGKNIQYF; cdr3_nt: TGTGCCAGCAGTAACCGACAGGGTAAAAACATTCAGTACTTC; d_call: TRBD1; j_call: TRBJ2-4; clone_size: once; cdr3_length: 14; v_call: TRBV27
cdr3_aa: CASSSTGDLSYEQYF; cdr3_nt: TGTGCCAGCAGTTCGACAGGGGATCTCTCCTACGAGCAGTACTTC; d_call: TRBD1; j_call: TRBJ2-7; clone_size: -; cdr3_length: 15; v_call: TRBV28
cdr3_aa: CASRQGGPNTGELFF; cdr3_nt: TGTGCCAGCAGGCAGGGAGGGCCCAACACCGGGGAGCTGTTTTTT; d_call: TRBD2; j_call: TRBJ2-2; clone_size: -; cdr3_length: 15; v_call: TRBV28
cdr3_aa: CASSKTLSVTEAFF; cdr3_nt: TGTGCCAGCAGCAAGACCCTCTCAGTCACTGAAGCTTTCTTT; d_call: -; j_call: TRBJ1-1; clone_size: -; cdr3_length: 14; v_call: TRBV9
cdr3_aa: CASSLKRGFGPGGLYEQYF; cdr3_nt: TGTGCCAGCAGCTTAAAGAGGGGTTTTGGGCCTGGGGGCCTCTACGAGCAGTACTTC; d_call: -; j_call: TRBJ2-7; clone_size: once; cdr3_length: 19; v_call: TRBV7-8
cdr3_aa: CASSSSGASTDTQYF; cdr3_nt: TGCGCCAGCAGCTCCAGCGGAGCTAGCACAGATACGCAGTATTTT; d_call: -; j_call: TRBJ2-3; clone_size: few; cdr3_length: 15; v_call: TRBV5-1
cdr3_aa: CASSPGNTIYF; cdr3_nt: TGTGCCAGCAGCCCTGGAAACACCATATATTTT; d_call: -; j_call: TRBJ1-3; clone_size: -; cdr3_length: 11; v_call: TRBV7-2
cdr3_aa: CASRRGKNTEAFF; cdr3_nt: TGTGCCAGCAGGAGGGGTAAGAACACTGAAGCTTTCTTT; d_call: -; j_call: TRBJ1-1; clone_size: -; cdr3_length: 13; v_call: TRBV6-5
cdr3_aa: CATTLAPGPYNEQFF; cdr3_nt: TGTGCCACCACCCTGGCCCCCGGGCCCTACAATGAGCAGTTCTTC; d_call: -; j_call: TRBJ2-1; clone_size: -; cdr3_length: 15; v_call: TRBV19
cdr3_aa: CASSVNRDYEQYF; cdr3_nt: TGTGCCAGCAGTGTGAACAGGGACTACGAGCAGTACTTC; d_call: -; j_call: TRBJ2-7; clone_size: -; cdr3_length: 13; v_call: TRBV6-1
cdr3_aa: CASTTKTDSYEQYF; cdr3_nt: TGTGCCAGCACCACCAAGACAGACTCCTACGAGCAGTACTTC; d_call: -; j_call: TRBJ2-7; clone_size: -; cdr3_length: 14; v_call: TRBV9
cdr3_aa: CASGLRVQGMRTEAFF; cdr3_nt: TGTGCTAGTGGTTTAAGGGTACAGGGGATGCGCACTGAAGCTTTCTTT; d_call: TRBD1; j_call: TRBJ1-1; clone_size: few; cdr3_length: 16; v_call: TRBV12-5
cdr3_aa: CAISEGTSGYEQYF; cdr3_nt: TGTGCCATCAGTGAGGGGACTAGCGGATACGAGCAGTACTTC; d_call: TRBD2; j_call: TRBJ2-7; clone_size: -; cdr3_length: 14; v_call: TRBV10-3
cdr3_aa: CASSGGTGINEQYF; cdr3_nt: TGTGCCAGCAGCGGCGGGACAGGGATTAACGAGCAGTACTTC; d_call: TRBD1; j_call: TRBJ2-7; clone_size: -; cdr3_length: 14; v_call: TRBV7-4
cdr3_aa: CAGARGEPGTGELFF; cdr3_nt: TGCGCCGGAGCGCGGGGGGAGCCGGGCACCGGGGAGCTGTTTTTT; d_call: TRBD2; j_call: TRBJ2-2; clone_size: -; cdr3_length: 15; v_call: TRBV5-1
cdr3_aa: CASSRGTGSGYTF; cdr3_nt: TGTGCCAGCAGCCGAGGGACAGGGAGTGGCTACACCTTC; d_call: TRBD1; j_call: TRBJ1-2; clone_size: -; cdr3_length: 13; v_call: TRBV9
cdr3_aa: CASTTPSLAYEQYF; cdr3_nt: TGTGCCAGCACGACCCCGTCTCTAGCCTACGAGCAGTACTTC; d_call: -; j_call: TRBJ2-7; clone_size: -; cdr3_length: 14; v_call: TRBV28
cdr3_aa: CASSPDVYNSPLHF; cdr3_nt: TGTGCCAGCTCCCCAGATGTCTATAATTCACCCCTCCACTTT; d_call: -; j_call: TRBJ1-6; clone_size: -; cdr3_length: 14; v_call: TRBV18
cdr3_aa: CSGHRGPGTEAFF; cdr3_nt: TGCAGCGGCCACAGGGGGCCCGGCACTGAAGCTTTCTTT; d_call: TRBD1; j_call: TRBJ1-1; clone_size: -; cdr3_length: 13; v_call: TRBV29-1
cdr3_aa: CASSQDNRGRINEKLFF; cdr3_nt: TGTGCCAGCAGCCAAGATAACAGGGGGAGAATAAATGAAAAACTGTTTTTT; d_call: TRBD1; j_call: TRBJ1-4; clone_size: once; cdr3_length: 17; v_call: TRBV4-2
cdr3_aa: CASSLGRTNTDTQYF; cdr3_nt: TGTGCCAGCAGCTTAGGGAGGACGAACACAGATACGCAGTATTTT; d_call: -; j_call: TRBJ2-3; clone_size: -; cdr3_length: 15; v_call: TRBV7-9
cdr3_aa: CASSLFGRGGNIQYF; cdr3_nt: TGTGCCAGCAGCTTGTTCGGCAGGGGAGGAAACATTCAGTACTTC; d_call: -; j_call: TRBJ2-4; clone_size: -; cdr3_length: 15; v_call: TRBV5-4
cdr3_aa: CASSIRAGNSPLHF; cdr3_nt: TGTGCCAGCAGTATACGGGCCGGGAATTCACCCCTCCACTTT; d_call: -; j_call: TRBJ1-6; clone_size: -; cdr3_length: 14; v_call: TRBV6-5
cdr3_aa: CASSSQIDRGFSPLHF; cdr3_nt: TGTGCCAGCAGCTCACAGATAGACAGGGGGTTCTCACCCCTCCACTTT; d_call: TRBD1; j_call: TRBJ1-6; clone_size: -; cdr3_length: 16; v_call: TRBV7-8
cdr3_aa: CASSLDRYQPQHF; cdr3_nt: TGCGCCAGCAGCTTGGACAGATATCAGCCCCAGCATTTT; d_call: -; j_call: TRBJ1-5; clone_size: -; cdr3_length: 13; v_call: TRBV5-1
cdr3_aa: CASSSSRANTGELFF; cdr3_nt: TGTGCCAGCAGCTCAAGCAGGGCGAACACCGGGGAGCTGTTTTTT; d_call: -; j_call: TRBJ2-2; clone_size: -; cdr3_length: 15; v_call: TRBV7-3
cdr3_aa: CASRAGNSNTGELFF; cdr3_nt: TGTGCCAGCAGGGCGGGAAACTCGAACACCGGGGAGCTGTTTTTT; d_call: -; j_call: TRBJ2-2; clone_size: -; cdr3_length: 15; v_call: TRBV27
cdr3_aa: CASSESSNTEAFF; cdr3_nt: TGTGCCAGCAGTGAATCATCGAACACTGAAGCTTTCTTT; d_call: -; j_call: TRBJ1-1; clone_size: -; cdr3_length: 13; v_call: TRBV25-1
cdr3_aa: CASSFRAFGETQYF; cdr3_nt: TGTGCCAGCAGCTTTAGGGCTTTTGGGGAGACCCAGTACTTC; d_call: -; j_call: TRBJ2-5; clone_size: -; cdr3_length: 14; v_call: TRBV7-8
cdr3_aa: CASSGGSGGYTF; cdr3_nt: TGTGCCAGCAGTGGGGGCAGCGGCGGCTACACCTTC; d_call: -; j_call: TRBJ1-2; clone_size: -; cdr3_length: 12; v_call: TRBV2
cdr3_aa: CASTTLQGAKNIQYF; cdr3_nt: TGTGCCAGCACTACCCTTCAGGGGGCCAAAAACATTCAGTACTTC; d_call: -; j_call: TRBJ2-4; clone_size: few; cdr3_length: 15; v_call: TRBV28
cdr3_aa: CASSLDSYEQYF; cdr3_nt: TGTGCCAGCAGCTTAGACTCCTACGAGCAGTACTTC; d_call: -; j_call: TRBJ2-7; clone_size: -; cdr3_length: 12; v_call: TRBV11-2
cdr3_aa: CASSSDSGNTIYF; cdr3_nt: TGCGCCAGCAGTTCGGACTCTGGAAACACCATATATTTT; d_call: -; j_call: TRBJ1-3; clone_size: -; cdr3_length: 13; v_call: TRBV5-1
cdr3_aa: CAISEPGQGIAGELFF; cdr3_nt: TGTGCCATCAGTGAGCCGGGACAGGGGATCGCCGGGGAGCTGTTTTTT; d_call: TRBD1; j_call: TRBJ2-2; clone_size: -; cdr3_length: 16; v_call: TRBV10-3
cdr3_aa: CASSLRGEQRADKDEQFF; cdr3_nt: TGTGCCAGCAGTTTAAGAGGGGAACAGCGGGCGGATAAAGATGAGCAGTTCTTC; d_call: -; j_call: TRBJ2-1; clone_size: -; cdr3_length: 18; v_call: TRBV28
cdr3_aa: CASSLNRGTEAFF; cdr3_nt: TGTGCCAGCAGCTTAAATCGGGGCACTGAAGCTTTCTTT; d_call: -; j_call: TRBJ1-1; clone_size: few; cdr3_length: 13; v_call: TRBV7-3
cdr3_aa: CASSQQGGTYEQYF; cdr3_nt: TGTGCCAGCAGTCAACAGGGAGGGACGTACGAGCAGTACTTC; d_call: -; j_call: TRBJ2-7; clone_size: -; cdr3_length: 14; v_call: TRBV6-5
cdr3_aa: CASSDRAGGSTDTQYF; cdr3_nt: TGTGCCAGCAGTGATAGAGCGGGGGGGAGCACAGATACGCAGTATTTT; d_call: TRBD2; j_call: TRBJ2-3; clone_size: -; cdr3_length: 16; v_call: TRBV2
cdr3_aa: CASSTNTGELFF; cdr3_nt: TGTGCCAGCTCGACAAACACCGGGGAGCTGTTTTTT; d_call: -; j_call: TRBJ2-2; clone_size: few; cdr3_length: 12; v_call: TRBV18
cdr3_aa: CASSHTGTSGIYEQFF; cdr3_nt: TGCGCCAGCAGCCATACCGGGACTAGCGGGATCTATGAGCAGTTCTTC; d_call: TRBD2; j_call: TRBJ2-1; clone_size: -; cdr3_length: 16; v_call: TRBV4-1
cdr3_aa: CASSLVLPGQGGRQPQHF; cdr3_nt: TGTGCCAGCAGCTTAGTCCTCCCGGGACAAGGGGGTAGGCAGCCCCAGCATTTT; d_call: -; j_call: TRBJ1-5; clone_size: -; cdr3_length: 18; v_call: TRBV7-9
cdr3_aa: CASSSQGYEQYF; cdr3_nt: TGTGCCAGCAGCTCCCAGGGATACGAGCAGTACTTC; d_call: -; j_call: TRBJ2-7; clone_size: -; cdr3_length: 12; v_call: TRBV2
cdr3_aa: CASSERGLTVGGGYTF; cdr3_nt: TGTGCCAGCAGTGAAAGGGGTCTGACGGTGGGAGGTGGCTACACCTTC; d_call: -; j_call: TRBJ1-2; clone_size: -; cdr3_length: 16; v_call: TRBV2
cdr3_aa: CASSRGRDYEQYF; cdr3_nt: TGTGCCAGCAGCCGAGGACGGGACTACGAGCAGTACTTC; d_call: -; j_call: TRBJ2-7; clone_size: -; cdr3_length: 13; v_call: TRBV27
cdr3_aa: CASSRGIGVGTEAFF; cdr3_nt: TGTGCCAGCTCACGCGGGATAGGGGTCGGAACTGAAGCTTTCTTT; d_call: -; j_call: TRBJ1-1; clone_size: -; cdr3_length: 15; v_call: TRBV18
cdr3_aa: CASSRGVAYNEQFF; cdr3_nt: TGTGCCAGCAGTAGAGGTGTGGCATACAATGAGCAGTTCTTC; d_call: -; j_call: TRBJ2-1; clone_size: -; cdr3_length: 14; v_call: TRBV7-2
cdr3_aa: CASTLQGYGEQFF; cdr3_nt: TGTGCCAGCACCTTACAGGGGTACGGTGAGCAGTTCTTC; d_call: TRBD1; j_call: TRBJ2-1; clone_size: -; cdr3_length: 13; v_call: TRBV6-6
cdr3_aa: CASSSPGGLLAADTQYF; cdr3_nt: TGTGCCAGCAGCTCCCCGGGTGGTCTACTAGCGGCCGATACGCAGTATTTT; d_call: TRBD2; j_call: TRBJ2-3; clone_size: -; cdr3_length: 17; v_call: TRBV9
cdr3_aa: CASTKPSLGNYEQYF; cdr3_nt: TGTGCCAGCACCAAGCCGAGTTTAGGGAACTACGAGCAGTACTTC; d_call: -; j_call: TRBJ2-7; clone_size: -; cdr3_length: 15; v_call: TRBV28
cdr3_aa: CASRTTGSNYGYTF; cdr3_nt: TGTGCCAGCAGGACGACAGGGAGTAACTATGGCTACACCTTC; d_call: TRBD1; j_call: TRBJ1-2; clone_size: few; cdr3_length: 14; v_call: TRBV28